The T cell receptor beta chain described here comes from a study of CD8+ T cells in alopecia areata (dated 2018 in TCRdb). About the study as a whole: Treated patients were enrolled in an open-label pilot trial of oral tofacitinib, 5 to 10 mg twice daily, for moderate-to-severe alopecia areata. TCRbeta CDR3 regions were amplified by immunoSEQ multiplex PCR with 35 Vbeta forward and 13 Jbeta reverse primers. Biopsies were taken from tofacitinib-treated patients at baseline and again at 4 and 24 weeks into treatment, and several of those patients also had a later scalp biopsy. The study used high-throughput TCRbeta sequencing to examine T cell clonal expansion in alopecia areata, in both the C3H/HeJ mouse model and human patients. Human TCRbeta sequencing covered scalp tissue and sorted CD4+ and CD8+ peripheral blood T cells from patchy and totalis/universalis alopecia areata patients and healthy controls. Scalp clonality was compared across normal scalp (n=4), patchy alopecia areata scalp (n=8), and alopecia totalis/universalis scalp (n=8). The SALT score, which quantifies the percentage of affected scalp surface area, was used to measure disease severity in treated patients. RNA was obtained with the PAXgene miRNA kit for fixed scalp, the miRNeasy kit for PBMCs, and the RNeasy kit for mouse skin. Patients stayed on tofacitinib for 6 to 18 months and then had 6 months of follow-up off drug so that delayed response and recurrence could be assessed. Results and caveats for the whole study, not just this receptor: Lesional scalp, especially in alopecia totalis/universalis, showed higher clonality and more expanded CD8+ clones than normal scalp, suggesting antigenic drive. During tofacitinib treatment, many expanded lesional clones stuck around in both scalp and blood, and this persistence may partly explain why relapse happens after treatment is stopped. Unlike mouse skin, which is dominated by gammadelta T cells, normal human skin has resident alphabeta T cells that are also sequenced, and this complicates analysis of the scalp TCR repertoire. Scalp clonality and the number of expanded CD8+ clones among the top 100 scalp clones were significantly decreased by tofacitinib. Because the treated cohort was small and had just a single nonresponder, larger studies are needed to establish links between baseline CD8+ expansion and response. Compared with mice, TCR sequences shared between patients were less clear, possibly partly because of HLA diversity across the patient population.

The sample's time point label, in plain terms: roughly 27 days on oral tofacitinib. The treatment or condition label of this sample denotes: oral pan-JAK inhibitor, 5-10 mg twice daily. Lesional scalp punch biopsies and peripheral blood were collected from alopecia areata patients. PBMCs were isolated by density centrifugation and stained for CD3, CD4 and CD8, after which CD4+ and CD8+ T cells were sorted on a FACSAria. Worth noting for this clone: Its cognate antigen has yet to be identified. Per-nucleotide qualities are absent, and no much larger clonotype sits a single base away.

Libraries were built with the immunoSEQ multiplex PCR assay. To provide template for TCR sequencing, every sample had RNA extracted and reverse transcribed into cDNA. First-strand cDNA was synthesized using SuperScript III with a 2:1 mix of oligo-dT and random hexamers. A synthetic immune receptor repertoire was used to assess amplification bias, and residual bias was removed computationally. On the authors' methods: Raw reads were preprocessed to remove errors, and CDR3 was defined according to IMGT conventions as the region from the conserved cysteine to phenylalanine. Clonality was computed as 1 minus the Shannon entropy, with the entropy normalized by log2 of the number of productive unique TCRs. Whether scalp clones were CD4 or CD8 was inferred by matching scalp TCRbeta sequences against CD4 and CD8 repertoires sorted from blood. TCRdb mirrors the immuneACCESS table, restricted to in-frame sequences. Some clones are absent from its copies; in checked studies, under half trace to an unresolved V gene, and the reason for the others is unknown. V, J and clone size reflect that table, while D and trimming were determined from the DNA. The sample includes some 96,000 clones, with 60% to 75% observed a single time. 15% to 18% of the sample belongs to the ten largest clones.

Here the sequenced sample was CD8+ T cells sorted from blood, taken at week 4, from a patient treated with tofacitinib. The receptor was isolated from a human donor with alopecia areata.

CDR3 sequence: CAISDPGQTASYNSPLHF. The DNA sequence is as follows: TGTGCCATCAGTGACCCGGGACAGACAGCCTCCTATAATTCACCCCTCCACTTT. This chain joins TRBV10-3 to TRBJ1-6; TRBD1 agrees with 7 junctional bases. The germline V gene supplies CDR1 ENHRY and CDR2 SYGVKD. Germline trimming amounts to 3 bases on V and 0 bases on J, with 8 as the count of junction bases outside the gene matches. The CDR3 numbers 18 residues from cysteine through phenylalanine. Only the CDR3 part of the read is kept: 54 bases, read in frame from the first base.